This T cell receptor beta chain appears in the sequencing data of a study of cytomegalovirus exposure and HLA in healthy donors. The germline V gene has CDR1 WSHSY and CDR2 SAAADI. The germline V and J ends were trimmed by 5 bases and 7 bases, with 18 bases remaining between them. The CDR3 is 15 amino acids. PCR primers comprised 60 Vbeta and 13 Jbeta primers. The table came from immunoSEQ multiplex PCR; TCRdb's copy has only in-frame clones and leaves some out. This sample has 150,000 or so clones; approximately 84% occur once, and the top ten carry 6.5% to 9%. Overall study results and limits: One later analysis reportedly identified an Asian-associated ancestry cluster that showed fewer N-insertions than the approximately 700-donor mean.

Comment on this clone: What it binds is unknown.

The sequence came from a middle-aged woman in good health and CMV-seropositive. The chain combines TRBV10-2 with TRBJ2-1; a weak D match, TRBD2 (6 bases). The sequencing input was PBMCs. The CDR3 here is CASSKGTVGMNEQFF. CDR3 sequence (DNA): TGCGCCAGCAGTAAGGGGACTGTAGGAATGAATGAGCAGTTCTTC.